These 2 T cell receptor beta chains came from one sample sequenced in a study of T cells after posttransplantation cyclophosphamide. Generated by immunoSEQ multiplex PCR, the TCRdb table keeps only in-frame clones and is missing some. The sample comprises around 43,000 clones, around 91% of which are singletons, and 3.1% rests with the top ten. The specimen sequenced was PBMCs. Receptors were obtained from a woman between 50 and 59 years old in good health and a related stem cell transplant donor.

A single count supports this clone. The CDR3 loop is CASSSYRAYYGYTF. CDR3 nucleotide sequence: TGTGCCAGCAGCTCCTACAGGGCTTACTATGGCTACACCTTC. The chain joins TRBV21-1 to TRBJ1-2; the table's D gene call, TRBD1, was not cross checked with the DNA. TRBV21-1 is shown as a pseudogene. The CDR3 has 14 amino acids.

This chain links TRBV27 with TRBJ1-2; 11 bases map to TRBD1. From germline, CDR1 is MNHEY and CDR2 SMNVEV (reference sequence). This CDR3 comprises 16 residues. V shed 0 bases and J 4 bases; nucleotides not matched to a gene: 4. The CDR3 here is CASSLSGQGAIYGYTF. CDR3 in DNA: TGTGCCAGCAGTTTATCAGGACAGGGGGCCATCTATGGCTACACCTTC.